These T cell receptor beta chains were read from a single sample in a study of blood T cell repertoires in COVID-19. The data were produced by immunoSEQ multiplex PCR, yet TCRdb's version contains in-frame clones alone and is incomplete. In the table there are about 80,000 clones, around 86% of which are singletons. The sample taken for sequencing was peripheral blood. The receptors were gathered from a human donor in a cohort sampled during active COVID-19. Both conserved end residues are part of each CDR3. A D gene is named only where the DNA matches it firmly. The size of a clone is reported for some rows only, either as once, few or many, or as a class for expanded clones.

CDR3aa: CASSQVPAGTSGRSEQFF
CDR3nt: TGTGCCAGCAGCCAAGTGCCAGCGGGGACTAGCGGGAGAAGTGAGCAGTTCTTC
d_gene: TRBD2
abundance: NA
v_gene: TRBV3-1/TRBV3-2
j_gene: TRBJ2-1

CDR3aa: CATSDWEEGNNEQFF
CDR3nt: TGTGCCACCAGTGATTGGGAGGAGGGAAACAATGAGCAGTTCTTC
d_gene: NA
abundance: NA
v_gene: TRBV24-1
j_gene: TRBJ2-1

CDR3aa: CASRPRQTLNTEAFF
CDR3nt: TGTGCCAGCAGACCGCGACAGACTTTGAACACTGAAGCTTTCTTT
d_gene: NA
abundance: NA
v_gene: TRBV28
j_gene: TRBJ1-1

CDR3aa: CASSPRQGREKLFF
CDR3nt: TGTGCCAGCTCACCAAGACAGGGACGCGAAAAACTGTTTTTT
d_gene: TRBD1
abundance: NA
v_gene: TRBV18
j_gene: TRBJ1-4

CDR3aa: CAWRDSPGQGLYEQYF
CDR3nt: TGTGCCTGGAGGGATAGCCCGGGACAGGGCCTCTACGAGCAGTACTTC
d_gene: TRBD1
abundance: NA
v_gene: TRBV30
j_gene: TRBJ2-7

CDR3aa: CASSGKQGILNTEAFF
CDR3nt: TGTGCCAGCAGCGGAAAACAGGGTATCTTGAACACTGAAGCTTTCTTT
d_gene: NA
abundance: once
v_gene: TRBV5-4
j_gene: TRBJ1-1

CDR3aa: CASRTDSYGYTF
CDR3nt: TGTGCCAGCAGAACTGACAGCTACGGCTACACCTTC
d_gene: NA
abundance: NA
v_gene: TRBV5-4
j_gene: TRBJ1-2

CDR3aa: CASTPGTGGTEAFF
CDR3nt: TGCGCCAGCACTCCCGGGACAGGGGGCACTGAAGCTTTCTTT
d_gene: TRBD1
abundance: NA
v_gene: TRBV23-1
j_gene: TRBJ1-1

CDR3aa: CASSPSLAGGQHEQYF
CDR3nt: TGTGCCAGTAGCCCCTCACTAGCGGGAGGGCAACACGAGCAGTACTTC
d_gene: TRBD2
abundance: few
v_gene: TRBV19
j_gene: TRBJ2-7

CDR3aa: CASSPGTGPQVGTEAFF
CDR3nt: TGTGCCAGCAGCCCTGGGACAGGGCCGCAGGTGGGGACTGAAGCTTTCTTT
d_gene: TRBD1
abundance: once
v_gene: TRBV5-6
j_gene: TRBJ1-1

CDR3aa: CASSRGDAGEQYF
CDR3nt: TGTGCCAGCAGTAGAGGGGATGCGGGGGAGCAGTACTTC
d_gene: NA
abundance: NA
v_gene: TRBV28
j_gene: TRBJ2-7

CDR3aa: CASSSPSGVTTGELFF
CDR3nt: TGCGCCAGCAGCTCCCCTAGCGGGGTGACCACCGGGGAGCTGTTTTTT
d_gene: TRBD2
abundance: NA
v_gene: TRBV5-1
j_gene: TRBJ2-2

CDR3aa: CASSESAGITEAFF
CDR3nt: TGCGCCAGCAGTGAGTCGGCAGGGATCACTGAAGCTTTCTTT
d_gene: NA
abundance: NA
v_gene: TRBV10-2
j_gene: TRBJ1-1

CDR3aa: CASSEFRGQGYTF
CDR3nt: TGTGCCAGCAGTGAATTCAGGGGTCAAGGCTACACCTTC
d_gene: NA
abundance: NA
v_gene: TRBV2
j_gene: TRBJ1-2

CDR3aa: CSVGQGAGYTF
CDR3nt: TGCAGCGTAGGACAGGGGGCGGGCTACACCTTC
d_gene: TRBD1
abundance: NA
v_gene: TRBV29-1
j_gene: TRBJ1-2

CDR3aa: CASSQDRSPTRHQGSVGYTF
CDR3nt: TGTGCCAGCAGCCAAGATAGGAGCCCCACGAGGCATCAGGGAAGTGTGGGCTACACCTTC
d_gene: NA
abundance: NA
v_gene: TRBV3-1/TRBV3-2
j_gene: TRBJ1-2

CDR3aa: CASTARPNEKLFF
CDR3nt: TGTGCCAGCACGGCGAGGCCCAATGAAAAACTGTTTTTT
d_gene: NA
abundance: NA
v_gene: TRBV28
j_gene: TRBJ1-4

CDR3aa: CASSVGGNNSPLHF
CDR3nt: TGTGCCAGCAGCGTCGGGGGGAATAATTCACCCCTCCACTTT
d_gene: NA
abundance: NA
v_gene: TRBV9
j_gene: TRBJ1-6

CDR3aa: CASSDLGQVSYEQYF
CDR3nt: TGTGCCAGCAGTGATTTGGGACAGGTCTCCTACGAGCAGTACTTC
d_gene: TRBD1
abundance: NA
v_gene: TRBV6-1
j_gene: TRBJ2-7

CDR3aa: CASSLDGTRGNEQFF
CDR3nt: TGTGCCAGCAGCTTAGATGGAACTAGAGGCAATGAGCAGTTCTTC
d_gene: NA
abundance: NA
v_gene: TRBV11-2
j_gene: TRBJ2-1

CDR3aa: CASSQGTGQETQYF
CDR3nt: TGTGCCAGCAGCCAAGGGACAGGGCAAGAGACCCAGTACTTC
d_gene: TRBD1
abundance: NA
v_gene: TRBV7-3
j_gene: TRBJ2-5

CDR3aa: CASRPAGVQETQYF
CDR3nt: TGTGCCAGCAGGCCAGCGGGGGTCCAAGAGACCCAGTACTTC
d_gene: TRBD2
abundance: NA
v_gene: TRBV6-5
j_gene: TRBJ2-5

CDR3aa: CASSQVGTDEKLFF
CDR3nt: TGCGCCAGCAGCCAAGTAGGGACAGATGAAAAACTGTTTTTT
d_gene: TRBD1
abundance: once
v_gene: TRBV4-1
j_gene: TRBJ1-4

CDR3aa: CASTPPYRANTGELFF
CDR3nt: TGTGCCAGTACCCCACCTTACAGGGCGAACACCGGGGAGCTGTTTTTT
d_gene: NA
abundance: NA
v_gene: TRBV19
j_gene: TRBJ2-2

CDR3aa: CASSALGGQQETQYF
CDR3nt: TGTGCCAGCAGCGCCTTAGGAGGGCAACAAGAGACCCAGTACTTC
d_gene: NA
abundance: NA
v_gene: TRBV9
j_gene: TRBJ2-5

CDR3aa: CASSIRVRGEDTGELFF
CDR3nt: TGTGCCAGTAGTATACGGGTACGGGGAGAGGACACCGGGGAGCTGTTTTTT
d_gene: NA
abundance: few
v_gene: TRBV19
j_gene: TRBJ2-2

CDR3aa: CASGSGQGNLAKNIQYF
CDR3nt: TGTGCCAGCGGTAGCGGGCAGGGGAACCTAGCCAAAAACATTCAGTACTTC
d_gene: NA
abundance: NA
v_gene: TRBV27
j_gene: TRBJ2-4

CDR3aa: CASSLGQTSYEQYF
CDR3nt: TGCGCCAGCAGCTTAGGACAGACCTCCTACGAGCAGTACTTC
d_gene: NA
abundance: NA
v_gene: TRBV5-1
j_gene: TRBJ2-7

CDR3aa: CASSLNIYNEQFF
CDR3nt: TGTGCCAGCAGCTTAAACATATACAATGAGCAGTTCTTC
d_gene: NA
abundance: NA
v_gene: TRBV11-3
j_gene: TRBJ2-1

CDR3aa: CASSLSFRGGGYTF
CDR3nt: TGTGCCAGCAGTTTAAGTTTCAGGGGTGGGGGCTACACCTTC
d_gene: NA
abundance: NA
v_gene: TRBV28
j_gene: TRBJ1-2

CDR3aa: CASSYTSGSYEQYF
CDR3nt: TGTGCCAGCAGTTACACTAGCGGGTCCTACGAGCAGTACTTC
d_gene: TRBD2
abundance: few
v_gene: TRBV6-2/TRBV6-3
j_gene: TRBJ2-7

CDR3aa: CASSQDLGLAAEQYF
CDR3nt: TGTGCCAGCAGCCAAGATCTGGGACTAGCAGCCGAGCAGTACTTC
d_gene: TRBD2
abundance: NA
v_gene: TRBV3-1/TRBV3-2
j_gene: TRBJ2-7

CDR3aa: CAWTRQGKETQYF
CDR3nt: TGTGCCTGGACGAGACAGGGAAAGGAGACCCAGTACTTC
d_gene: TRBD1
abundance: NA
v_gene: TRBV30
j_gene: TRBJ2-5

CDR3aa: CASSVMQGVGTGELFF
CDR3nt: TGTGCCAGCAGCGTTATGCAGGGGGTGGGCACCGGGGAGCTGTTTTTT
d_gene: TRBD1
abundance: NA
v_gene: TRBV9
j_gene: TRBJ2-2

CDR3aa: CASSRGLAVNTGELFF
CDR3nt: TGTGCCAGCAGCAGGGGACTAGCGGTGAACACCGGGGAGCTGTTTTTT
d_gene: TRBD2
abundance: NA
v_gene: TRBV5-4
j_gene: TRBJ2-2

CDR3aa: CARTPTALVEKLFF
CDR3nt: TGCGCCAGGACACCGACGGCCTTAGTTGAAAAACTGTTTTTT
d_gene: NA
abundance: NA
v_gene: TRBV23-1
j_gene: TRBJ1-4

CDR3aa: CASSYGGIPYGYTF
CDR3nt: TGTGCCAGCAGTTACGGAGGTATCCCCTATGGCTACACCTTC
d_gene: NA
abundance: NA
v_gene: TRBV6-5
j_gene: TRBJ1-2

CDR3aa: CASSEGRAVTQYF
CDR3nt: TGTGCCAGCAGTGAGGGGAGGGCCGTAACCCAGTACTTC
d_gene: TRBD2
abundance: NA
v_gene: TRBV2
j_gene: TRBJ2-5

CDR3aa: CATSREGGASSYEQYF
CDR3nt: TGTGCCACCAGCAGAGAGGGGGGGGCCAGCTCCTACGAGCAGTACTTC
d_gene: NA
abundance: NA
v_gene: TRBV15
j_gene: TRBJ2-7

CDR3aa: CASRIDRANTGELFF
CDR3nt: TGTGCCAGCAGAATAGACAGGGCCAACACCGGGGAGCTGTTTTTT
d_gene: TRBD1
abundance: NA
v_gene: TRBV7-9
j_gene: TRBJ2-2

CDR3aa: CASKDRDNQPQHF
CDR3nt: TGTGCCAGCAAGGACAGGGACAATCAGCCCCAGCATTTT
d_gene: TRBD1
abundance: NA
v_gene: TRBV6-5
j_gene: TRBJ1-5

CDR3aa: CASSTQGNEQFF
CDR3nt: TGTGCCAGCAGCACACAGGGGAATGAGCAGTTCTTC
d_gene: TRBD1
abundance: NA
v_gene: TRBV7-9
j_gene: TRBJ2-1

CDR3aa: CASSLVGDYGYTF
CDR3nt: TGCGCCAGCAGCTTGGTAGGGGACTATGGCTACACCTTC
d_gene: NA
abundance: NA
v_gene: TRBV5-1
j_gene: TRBJ1-2

CDR3aa: CASSSSLAASSYNEQFF
CDR3nt: TGTGCCAGCAGCTCCTCCTTAGCGGCCTCCTCCTACAATGAGCAGTTCTTC
d_gene: NA
abundance: NA
v_gene: TRBV13
j_gene: TRBJ2-1

CDR3aa: CAIREGASGNTIYF
CDR3nt: TGTGCCATCAGAGAAGGGGCTTCTGGAAACACCATATATTTT
d_gene: NA
abundance: NA
v_gene: TRBV10-3
j_gene: TRBJ1-3

CDR3aa: CASSEGGTGGEDTQYF
CDR3nt: TGTGCCAGCAGTGAAGGGGGGACAGGGGGCGAGGATACGCAGTATTTT
d_gene: TRBD1
abundance: NA
v_gene: TRBV25-1
j_gene: TRBJ2-3

CDR3aa: CASSQGLNSYEQYF
CDR3nt: TGTGCCAGCAGCCAAGGACTGAACTCCTACGAGCAGTACTTC
d_gene: NA
abundance: NA
v_gene: TRBV14
j_gene: TRBJ2-7

CDR3aa: CSASSGGLLETQYF
CDR3nt: TGCAGTGCTAGTTCAGGGGGGCTGTTAGAGACCCAGTACTTC
d_gene: NA
abundance: NA
v_gene: TRBV20-1
j_gene: TRBJ2-5

CDR3aa: CASSLDREKGYTF
CDR3nt: TGTGCCAGCAGCCTGGACAGGGAAAAGGGCTACACCTTC
d_gene: TRBD1
abundance: once
v_gene: TRBV6-6
j_gene: TRBJ1-2

CDR3aa: CASSATGTNEKLFF
CDR3nt: TGTGCCAGCAGTGCGACAGGGACTAATGAAAAACTGTTTTTT
d_gene: TRBD1
abundance: NA
v_gene: TRBV2
j_gene: TRBJ1-4

CDR3aa: CASSFGFTGELFF
CDR3nt: TGTGCCAGCAGCTTCGGTTTCACCGGGGAGCTGTTTTTT
d_gene: NA
abundance: NA
v_gene: TRBV5-6
j_gene: TRBJ2-2

CDR3aa: CASSLGDRNGYTF
CDR3nt: TGTGCCAGCAGTTTAGGGGACAGGAACGGCTACACCTTC
d_gene: TRBD1
abundance: NA
v_gene: TRBV28
j_gene: TRBJ1-2

CDR3aa: CAISEGRLAGPDGDTQYF
CDR3nt: TGTGCCATCAGTGAGGGGAGACTAGCGGGCCCTGATGGGGATACGCAGTATTTT
d_gene: TRBD2
abundance: NA
v_gene: TRBV10-3
j_gene: TRBJ2-3

CDR3aa: CASSLGGQPQETQYF
CDR3nt: TGCGCCAGCAGCTTGGGAGGCCAGCCCCAAGAGACCCAGTACTTC
d_gene: NA
abundance: NA
v_gene: TRBV5-1
j_gene: TRBJ2-5